This TCR beta chain came from a study of blood T cell repertoires in COVID-19. Study summary: In each case, the material was cDNA or gDNA derived from T cells, B-cell-depleted T cells, or PBMCs.

The germline gives CDR1 SQVTM, CDR2 ANQGSEA. The V segment lost 6 bases and the J segment 2 bases; nucleotides outside the gene matches: 10. This CDR3 region has 16 residues. Method: immunoSEQ multiplex PCR; TCRdb's copy keeps in-frame clones and lacks some. The sample includes under 50,000 clones, about nine tenths of them seen just once. The genes are TRBV29-1 and TRBJ2-1, with 10 bases matching TRBD2. The material sequenced was peripheral blood. The source is a man aged 70-80 years with active COVID-19. CDR3 protein: CSVAGAGGRTYNEQFF. DNA for the CDR3: TGCAGCGTAGCCGGAGCGGGGGGGAGGACCTACAATGAGCAGTTCTTC.